Below, 2 T cell receptor beta chains from the same sample are listed, as sequenced in a study of OX40 agonist ivuxolimab in advanced cancers. Profiling relied on immunoSEQ multiplex PCR, and the TCRdb table lists in-frame clones only, not all of them. The sample has roughly 68,000 clones; more than 65% are singletons. Sequencing used CD4+ or CD8+ T cells sorted from blood, obtained in a trial of the OX40 agonist ivuxolimab. These receptors were taken from an adult with an advanced solid tumor such as melanoma, head and neck, liver or kidney cancer.

The chain carries TRBV4-3 and TRBJ2-2; D might be TRBD1 (5 bases). V dropped 1 base and J dropped 3 bases, with 9 bases sitting between them. The germline V gene has CDR1 LGHNA and CDR2 YSLEER. The CDR3 has 15 amino acids. The CDR3 DNA sequence: TGCGCCAGCAGCCAAGCCCAGGGTTACACCGGGGAGCTGTTTTTT. Residues: CASSQAQGYTGELFF.

This chain uses TRBV7-9 with TRBJ2-1, with no clear D. Germline V CDR1 and CDR2: SEHNR, FQNEAQ (reference sequence). CDR3 size: 14 residues. Trimming stripped 1 base from V and 7 bases from J, with 11 bases between. CDR3 region: CASSLEYTRNEQFF. CDR3 nucleotides: TGTGCCAGCAGCTTAGAGTACACGAGGAATGAGCAGTTCTTC.